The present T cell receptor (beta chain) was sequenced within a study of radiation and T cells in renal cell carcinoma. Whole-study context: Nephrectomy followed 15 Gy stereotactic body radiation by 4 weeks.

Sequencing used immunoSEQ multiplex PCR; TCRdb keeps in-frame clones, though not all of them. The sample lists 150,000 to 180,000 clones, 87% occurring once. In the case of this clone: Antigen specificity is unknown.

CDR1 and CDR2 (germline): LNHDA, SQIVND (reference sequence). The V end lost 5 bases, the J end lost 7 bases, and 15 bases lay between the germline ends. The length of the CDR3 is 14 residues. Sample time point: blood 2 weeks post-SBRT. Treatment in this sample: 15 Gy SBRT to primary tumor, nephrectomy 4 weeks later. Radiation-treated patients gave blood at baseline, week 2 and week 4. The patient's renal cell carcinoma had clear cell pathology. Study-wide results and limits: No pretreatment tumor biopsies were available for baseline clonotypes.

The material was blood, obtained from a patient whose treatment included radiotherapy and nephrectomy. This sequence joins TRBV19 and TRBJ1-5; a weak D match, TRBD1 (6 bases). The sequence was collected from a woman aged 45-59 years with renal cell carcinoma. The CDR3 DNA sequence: TGTGCCAGTAGTGACGACAGGTCAAGACAGCCCCAGCATTTT. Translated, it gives CASSDDRSRQPQHF.